Shown below are 5 T cell receptor beta chains from a single sample sequenced in a study of tumor-infiltrating lymphocytes in localized non-small cell lung cancer. Sequencing used immunoSEQ multiplex PCR; TCRdb keeps in-frame clones, though not all of them. The data hold approximately 12,000 clones, with 76% observed a single time. The sample was uninvolved lung tissue not adjacent to the tumor. The receptors were sampled from a human donor with non-small cell lung cancer.

This clone has only a few counts. The chain joins TRBV10-3 to TRBJ1-2; maybe TRBD1 (6 bases). Germline V lookup: CDR1 ENHRY, CDR2 SYGVKD. Trimming took 0 bases from V and 8 from J, leaving 13 bases between them. The CDR3 runs 14 residues. CDR3 DNA: TGTGCCATCAGTGAGTCGTGGACAGCCGGGGGCTACACCTTC. Residues: CAISESWTAGGYTF.

The chain has TRBV18 and TRBJ2-7; D unclear. The CDR3 contains 12 residues. With 2 bases removed from V and 5 bases from J, the gap between germline ends came to 7 bases. The V gene's germline CDR1 is KGHSH and CDR2 LQKENI. The CDR3 protein is CASSPIHNEQYF. CDR3 DNA: TGTGCCAGCTCACCAATTCATAACGAGCAGTACTTC.

The rearrangement uses TRBV27 and TRBJ1-1; D not certain. V was clipped by 3 bases and J by 1 base, with 6 bases between them. Per germline, CDR1 MNHEY and CDR2 SMNVEV (reference sequence). CDR3 size: 13 residues. The CDR3 DNA reads TGTGCCAGCAGTTTTAAATCGAACACTGAAGCTTTCTTT. Translating it yields CASSFKSNTEAFF.

The table lists this clone with a count of one. The chain carries TRBV30 and TRBJ1-6; D remains unclear. The germline V and J ends were trimmed by 4 bases and 7 bases, with 11 bases remaining between them. CDR1 and CDR2 (germline): GTSNPN, SVGIG (reference sequence). The CDR3 is 13 residues long. The CDR3 DNA sequence: TGTGCCTGGAAACGGCCGGGGAATTCACCCCTCCACTTT. It translates to CAWKRPGNSPLHF.

This sequence joins TRBV5-1 and TRBJ2-6, with unresolved D. In germline, CDR1 is SGHRS, CDR2 YFSETQ. The V gene lost 0 bases and the J gene lost 2 bases, with 12 bases spanning the gap. The CDR3 is 17 amino acids. Here the CDR3 reads CASSLGLQIPGANVLTF. CDR3 in DNA: TGCGCCAGCAGCTTGGGATTACAGATCCCTGGGGCCAACGTCCTGACTTTC.